This T cell receptor beta chain was sequenced during a study of blood T cell repertoires in COVID-19. Across the study: Acute and convalescent COVID-19 specimens originated in the United States, Italy and Spain. T cells, B-cell-depleted T cells, or PBMCs supplied cDNA or gDNA.

In the original analysis: From reference gene primer amplification, estimates of nucleated cell counts were derived. Data came from immunoSEQ multiplex PCR; TCRdb stores just in-frame clones and leaves some out. That table furnishes V, J and clone size, whereas the DNA furnished D and trimming. Among 90,000 or so clones listed, 88% were seen once. Germline trimming cut 3 bases from V and 4 bases from J; bases unmatched to any gene: 7. The CDR3 spans 16 residues. Germline-derived CDR1 and CDR2 are KGHSH and LQKENI. This chain connects TRBV18 to TRBJ1-2; TRBD1 aligns across 11 bases. The receptor comes from a man aged 80 or over with acute or convalescent COVID-19. Sequencing was done on a sample of peripheral blood. The CDR3 DNA reads TGTGCCAGCTCACCCTCGGACAGGGGGCTGAGCTATGGCTACACCTTC. This encodes CASSPSDRGLSYGYTF. The full variable domain, in which reference TRBV18 and TRBJ1-2 provide the parts outside the CDR3, is NAGVMQNPRHLVRRRGQEARLRCSPMKGHSHVYWYRQLPEEGLKFMVYLQKENIIDESGMPKERFSAEFPKEGPSILRIQQVVRGDSAAYFCASSPSDRGLSYGYTFGSGTRLTVV.